This passage covers 18 T cell receptor beta chains from one sample sequenced in a study of a mutant IDH1 vaccine in newly diagnosed glioma. Time point denoted: week 11, during vaccination. Every vaccine dose comprised 300 ug of mutant IDH1 20-mer peptide plus topical imiquimod. These TCRs' antigens remain unknown. Produced via immunoSEQ multiplex PCR; TCRdb's table is partial and in-frame only. Of fewer than 75,000 clones detected, roughly 84% appear once; the ten largest clones hold around 8.3%. The sample was PBMCs, taken from a glioma patient whose treatment included an IDH1 peptide vaccine. The receptors were sampled from a woman in her 50s with glioma.

The chain has TRBV7-2 and TRBJ1-5; 9 positions match TRBD1. Germline V gene lookup returns CDR1 SGHTA and CDR2 FQGNSA. V lost 3 bases, J lost 6 bases, and 12 bases stayed unmatched. This CDR3 comprises 17 residues. The CDR3, as DNA: TGTGCCAGCAGCTTCGGACAGGGGAACGTGATTACTCAGCCCCAGCATTTT. Translated: CASSFGQGNVITQPQHF.

The rearrangement joins TRBV30 to TRBJ1-2; D remains ambiguous. CDR1 is GTSNPN and CDR2 is SVGIG in the germline V gene (reference sequence). The CDR3 length is 13 residues. V gave up 1 base and J gave up 4 bases, with 10 bases separating them. The DNA of the CDR3 is TGTGCCTGGAGTGGTCCAGGAACCTATGGCTACACCTTC. Protein product: CAWSGPGTYGYTF.

The CDR3 coding sequence is TGTGCCAGCAGCTGGGCAGGGCGGACTGAAGCTTTCTTT. Translating gives CASSWAGRTEAFF. The chain carries TRBV5-6 and TRBJ1-1; a possible D gene is TRBD1 (5 bases). Germline V lookup: CDR1 SGHDT, CDR2 YYEEEE. The CDR3 has 13 amino acids. V was clipped by 3 bases and J by 5 bases, with 11 bases between them.

This chain connects TRBV29-1 to TRBJ2-2; D might be TRBD1 or TRBD2, each matching 5 bases. The length of the CDR3 is 13 residues. V lost 1 base and J lost 6, with 9 bases in between. Germline V gives CDR1 SQVTM, CDR2 ANQGSEA. CDR3 sequence reads: CSVEGWGPGELFF. The CDR3 DNA follows: TGCAGCGTTGAAGGGTGGGGACCCGGGGAGCTGTTTTTT.

The rearrangement uses TRBV9 and TRBJ2-7; 10 nucleotides match TRBD1. Per germline, CDR1 SGDLS and CDR2 YYNGEE. V dropped 0 bases and J dropped 3; count of bases not matched to a gene: 3. The CDR3 runs to 15 residues. The CDR3 DNA reads TGTGCCAGCAGCGTAGTTGGGACAGGGGACTACGAGCAGTACTTC. This gives the protein CASSVVGTGDYEQYF.

The chain employs TRBV7-2 and TRBJ1-1, with TRBD1 identical over 10 bases. The CDR3 consists of 15 residues. Per the germline V gene, CDR1 is SGHTA and CDR2 is FQGNSA. J was trimmed by 8 bases and V by 1 base; bases with no gene match: 7. For the CDR3, the DNA is TGTGCCAGCAGCTTAGTCTCGGACAGGGGGAACGAAGCTTTCTTT. It encodes CASSLVSDRGNEAFF.

CDR3 sequence: CASSLGQGHQPQHF. DNA for the CDR3: TGTGCCAGCAGCCTGGGACAGGGCCATCAGCCCCAGCATTTT. This sequence joins TRBV11-2 and TRBJ1-5; TRBD1 agrees at 9 bases. Per the germline V gene, CDR1 is SGHAT and CDR2 is FQNNGV. V lost 5 bases to trimming and J lost 5 bases; unmatched junction nucleotides: 4. CDR3 length equals 14 residues.

The chain uses TRBV6-6 and TRBJ1-5, with 7 bases identical to TRBD1. This CDR3 contains 13 residues. Germline lookup yields CDR1 MNHNY and CDR2 SVGAGI (reference sequence). V was pared by 8 bases and J by 5 bases, with 6 bases of the junction left unmatched. CDR3 coding DNA: TGTGCCAGCGCCAGGGGGTCGGATCAGCCCCAGCATTTT. It translates to CASARGSDQPQHF.

This clone was recorded a few times. The chain recombines TRBV14 with TRBJ2-1, with D unclear. V gave up 1 base and J gave up 6 bases, with 7 bases separating them. Germline CDR1 and CDR2: SGHDN and FVKESK. The CDR3 has 13 amino acids. The CDR3 sequence: CASSQGASNEQFF. CDR3 sequence (DNA): TGTGCCAGCAGCCAAGGGGCTAGCAATGAGCAGTTCTTC.

The rearrangement joins TRBV19 to TRBJ1-3; tentative D call: TRBD1 (5 bases). The V and J ends lost 4 bases and 4 bases respectively, with 17 bases between them. Per the germline V gene, CDR1 is LNHDA and CDR2 is SQIVND (reference sequence). The CDR3 is 16 residues long. The CDR3 sequence: CASSTPGPAAGNTIYF. CDR3 nucleotides: TGTGCCAGTAGTACTCCGGGACCCGCGGCAGGAAACACCATATATTTT.

This clone appeared a single time. CDR3 region: CSVSHRGRTNEKLFF. The DNA for the CDR3 is TGCAGCGTGTCACACAGGGGGCGAACTAATGAAAAACTGTTTTTT. The chain has TRBV29-1 and TRBJ1-4, with 9 bases matching TRBD1. The CDR3 extends over 15 amino acids. Germline V lookup: CDR1 SQVTM, CDR2 ANQGSEA. Germline trimming cut 6 bases from V and 1 base from J; bases unmatched to any gene: 6.

The chain recombines TRBV10-3 with TRBJ2-2, with 7 bases identical to TRBD2. The CDR3 spans 12 residues. V lost 6 bases, J lost 5 bases, and 0 bases stayed unmatched. Germline V gives CDR1 ENHRY, CDR2 SYGVKD. This CDR3 is CAIRGGTGELFF. The CDR3 region has the DNA TGTGCCATCAGGGGAGGGACCGGGGAGCTGTTTTTT.

This sequence joins TRBV29-1 and TRBJ1-2; 10 nucleotides align to TRBD1. This CDR3 contains 13 residues. V lost 5 bases, J lost 5 bases, and 5 bases stayed unmatched. Germline V gives CDR1 SQVTM, CDR2 ANQGSEA. The CDR3 bases are TGCAGCGTTCGACAGGGGGCAACGTATGGCTACACCTTC. Amino acids: CSVRQGATYGYTF.

This chain links TRBV2 with TRBJ1-1; TRBD1 matches 9 bases. Unmatched junction bases numbered 9, after V lost 6 bases and J lost 7 bases. There are 14 residues in the CDR3. Looked up from germline, CDR1 is SNHLY and CDR2 is FYNNEI. CDR3 sequence (DNA): TGTGCCAGCAGGGCGGGACAGGGAACCATTGAAGCTTTCTTT. It specifies CASRAGQGTIEAFF.

V usage is TRBV2 and J usage is TRBJ1-2, with 7 bases aligning to TRBD1. Germline assignment: CDR1 SNHLY and CDR2 FYNNEI. The CDR3 loop spans 16 amino acids. The junction had 14 bases not matched to a gene; V was cut back by 5 bases and J by 5 bases. This CDR3 reads CASSRGRQGGDYGYTF. The CDR3 DNA reads TGTGCCAGCAGTAGGGGCCGTCAGGGGGGGGATTATGGCTACACCTTC.

This clone was found once. In DNA, the CDR3 is TGTGCCAGCAGCTGGGACAGGGAGTGGGCCAAAAACATTCAGTACTTC. This codes for CASSWDREWAKNIQYF. The rearrangement uses TRBV7-2 and TRBJ2-4; TRBD1 matches 9 bases. The J segment lost 1 base and the V segment lost 4 bases, leaving 5 bases of the junction unmatched. The CDR3 spans 16 residues. In germline, CDR1 is SGHTA, CDR2 FQGNSA.

The gene calls are TRBV5-6 and TRBJ2-3, with D possibly TRBD1 on 5 matching bases. The CDR3 loop spans 15 amino acids. Trimming removed 3 bases at V and 2 bases at J, with 13 bases between. Germline V CDR1 and CDR2: SGHDT, YYEEEE. The CDR3 coding sequence is TGTGCCAGCAGCTCCGTTTTCAGGGACACAGATACGCAGTATTTT. Amino acids: CASSSVFRDTDTQYF.

The gene calls are TRBV7-2 and TRBJ1-6; weak D call: TRBD1 (6 bases). Germline assignment: CDR1 SGHTA and CDR2 FQGNSA. The CDR3 length is 14 residues. V lost 2 bases to trimming and J lost 9 bases, with 11 bases between them. CDR3 residues: CASSLSGVISPLHF. CDR3 coding DNA: TGTGCCAGCAGCTTATCAGGGGTCATTTCACCCCTCCACTTT.